This T cell receptor (beta chain) originates from a study of CD8 T cells in ankylosing spondylitis. Study conclusions and caveats: Typical of ankylosing spondylitis blood, it appeared, was a TCR beta motif of about eight highly homologous variants.

Comments on this clonotype: Antigen unknown.

The CDR3 covers 14 residues. V lost 2 bases and J 5 bases, leaving 13 bases between the germline ends. Germline V gives CDR1 SNHLY, CDR2 FYNNEI. TCR beta libraries were made by quantitative 5'-RACE with molecular barcodes. TCRdb fed the 5' RACE reads into MiXCR, producing one record per CDR3 protein. The sample has approximately 350,000 distinct CDR3 sequences, 20% seen once. Sequencing was done on a sample of blood, either unsorted or a sorted T cell fraction (not recorded which). The V and J genes are TRBV2 and TRBJ2-7, with D perhaps given as TRBD1 or TRBD2 (5 bases each). The receptor's source is a male donor with ankylosing spondylitis or in good health (not recorded which). CDR3 DNA sequence: TGTGCCAGCAGTGAAATGGCAGGGACGGACGAGCAGTACTTC. Translating it yields CASSEMAGTDEQYF.